This T cell receptor beta chain came from a study of vaccination and CD4 T cells after COVID-19. The ends lost 6 bases at V and 4 bases at J; junction bases unmatched: 11. CDR1 DFQATT and CDR2 SNEGSKA come from the germline V gene (reference sequence). This CDR3 region has 14 residues. Cultured CD4+ T cell DNA underwent sequencing with the Oncomine TCR Beta short-read assay. Investigators obtained genomic DNA by extraction from cultured CD4+ T cells. Via MiXCR, TCRdb re-called the PCR reads, giving one row per CDR3 protein. The data contain 11,000 or so distinct CDR3 sequences, around 50% of them singletons. Study-level points and caveats: Although the median of SARS-CoV-2-reactive clonotypes rose from roughly 21 to 40, the change was not significant.

Treatment here: approximately nine-day PBMC culture with coronavirus spike peptide pools or control peptides (ViraFEST assay). Half-medium changes with fresh IL-2 medium occurred on days 3 and 7. This clonotype appeared a few times. Its antigen is as yet unknown. The J gene is TRBJ2-5, the V gene TRBV20-1, with 7 bases that match TRBD2. Sequenced: CD4+ T cells from blood, cultured in vitro. The source of this sequence is a human donor who had recovered from COVID-19. The CDR3 sequence is CSAPQRDKGETQYF. The CDR3 region has the DNA TGCAGTGCCCCCCAGCGGGATAAAGGAGAGACCCAGTACTTC.